This TCR beta chain is drawn from a study of cytomegalovirus exposure and HLA in healthy donors. About the study: The study placed 80% to 90% of its roughly 400 genotyped donors in the Caucasian-associated ancestry cluster.

The PCR used 60 Vbeta and 13 Jbeta primers. Only in-frame clones appear in the TCRdb table, and some are missing; sequencing was by immunoSEQ multiplex PCR. The sample yields some 160,000 clones, 65% to 90% seen once. Germline V lookup: CDR1 LNHDA, CDR2 SQIVND (reference sequence). The length of the CDR3 is 16 residues. Trimming removed 3 bases from V and 4 bases from J; junction bases left unmatched: 7. This TCR came from a male donor in good health and CMV-seronegative. The sample was PBMCs. This chain links TRBV19 with TRBJ2-3; 10 nucleotides match TRBD1. The CDR3 sequence is CASSINGQGVSDTQYF. In DNA, the CDR3 is TGTGCCAGTAGTATCAATGGACAGGGGGTATCAGATACGCAGTATTTT.